The rows below give T cell receptor beta chains drawn from one sample of a study of beta chain features in type 1 diabetes. TCRdb keeps only in-frame clones here, not all; method: immunoSEQ multiplex PCR. This table has about 180,000 clones, around an eighth appearing once. The sequenced material came from central memory CD4+ T cells from blood. Source of these receptors: a woman under 30 in good health. The CDR3 runs from the conserved cysteine through the conserved F or W. Fields, in order: J gene, V gene, D gene, clone size, CDR3 DNA, CDR3 protein. The D gene is left open where the match is weak. Only some rows state a clone size, as once, few, many or a class for expanded clones.

j_call: TRBJ1-2; v_call: TRBV6-1; d_call: TRBD1; clone_size: .; cdr3_nt: TGTGCCAGCAGTGAGTTGGACAGGGGGTTTGGCTACACCTTC; cdr3_aa: CASSELDRGFGYTF
j_call: TRBJ2-7; v_call: TRBV15; d_call: .; clone_size: .; cdr3_nt: TGTGCCACCAGCAGAGTACCGAGATCCTACGAGCAGTACTTC; cdr3_aa: CATSRVPRSYEQYF
j_call: TRBJ2-3; v_call: TRBV7-7; d_call: TRBD2; clone_size: few; cdr3_nt: TGTGCCAGCAGCCCGAGCGGGATGAAGGATACGCAGTATTTT; cdr3_aa: CASSPSGMKDTQYF
j_call: TRBJ2-7; v_call: TRBV7-9; d_call: .; clone_size: few; cdr3_nt: TGTGCCAGCAGCGGAGGTGGGAAGCAGTACTTC; cdr3_aa: CASSGGGKQYF
j_call: TRBJ2-7; v_call: TRBV30; d_call: TRBD2; clone_size: .; cdr3_nt: TGTGCCTGGAAACTTGCGGCTAGCGGGAAGTACGAGCAGTACTTC; cdr3_aa: CAWKLAASGKYEQYF
j_call: TRBJ2-5; v_call: TRBV2; d_call: TRBD1; clone_size: few; cdr3_nt: TGTGCCAGCAGTCGACAGGGATTAGAGACCCAGTACTTC; cdr3_aa: CASSRQGLETQYF
j_call: TRBJ2-3; v_call: TRBV9; d_call: .; clone_size: .; cdr3_nt: TGTGCCAGCAGCGTACGCAGGGAACTCTCAGATACGCAGTATTTT; cdr3_aa: CASSVRRELSDTQYF
j_call: TRBJ2-1; v_call: TRBV9; d_call: .; clone_size: many; cdr3_nt: TGTGCCAGCTCCGGACTATACAATGAGCAGTTCTTC; cdr3_aa: CASSGLYNEQFF
j_call: TRBJ2-4; v_call: TRBV18; d_call: .; clone_size: .; cdr3_nt: TGTGCCAGCTCACCACAGGATGGGAGAGCAAACATTCAGTACTTC; cdr3_aa: CASSPQDGRANIQYF
j_call: TRBJ2-7; v_call: TRBV21-1; d_call: .; clone_size: .; cdr3_nt: TGTGCCAGCAGCCTCCCATGGCGACTAGCGCTCTCCTACGAGCAGTACTTC; cdr3_aa: CASSLPWRLALSYEQYF
j_call: TRBJ2-4; v_call: TRBV5-5; d_call: .; clone_size: .; cdr3_nt: TGTGCCAGCAGCTTCCAGTTAGCCAAAAACATTCAGTACTTC; cdr3_aa: CASSFQLAKNIQYF
j_call: TRBJ2-7; v_call: TRBV5-1; d_call: .; clone_size: .; cdr3_nt: TGCGCCAGCAGCTTGGTCGTCCTACCCTACGAGCAGTACTTC; cdr3_aa: CASSLVVLPYEQYF
j_call: TRBJ1-1; v_call: TRBV5-6; d_call: TRBD1; clone_size: .; cdr3_nt: TGTGCCAGCAGCCCCCTATCCCTCCGACAGGGAAAGGAAGCTTTCTTT; cdr3_aa: CASSPLSLRQGKEAFF
j_call: TRBJ2-1; v_call: TRBV4-1; d_call: TRBD2; clone_size: few; cdr3_nt: TGCGCCAGCAGCCAAGAACTAGCGGGGTACAATGAGCAGTTCTTC; cdr3_aa: CASSQELAGYNEQFF
j_call: TRBJ1-5; v_call: TRBV7-2; d_call: .; clone_size: few; cdr3_nt: TGTGCCAGCAGCTTAGCGCCGGGGGGCGGTCAGCCCCAGCATTTT; cdr3_aa: CASSLAPGGGQPQHF
j_call: TRBJ1-2; v_call: TRBV11-3; d_call: .; clone_size: few; cdr3_nt: TGTGCCAGCAGCTTGAGGGCGGGGCGGGGGTATGGCTACACCTTC; cdr3_aa: CASSLRAGRGYGYTF
j_call: TRBJ1-5; v_call: TRBV7-9; d_call: .; clone_size: .; cdr3_nt: TGTGCAGTCAGGGGAAATAGCAATCAGCCCCAGCATTTT; cdr3_aa: CAVRGNSNQPQHF
j_call: TRBJ2-1; v_call: TRBV7-2; d_call: TRBD2; clone_size: few; cdr3_nt: TGTGCCAGCACCTTGACTAGCGGGAGGTACAATGAGCAGTTCTTC; cdr3_aa: CASTLTSGRYNEQFF
j_call: TRBJ2-7; v_call: TRBV30; d_call: TRBD2; clone_size: .; cdr3_nt: TGTGCCTGGAGGAGACTAGCGGGGGATTACGAGCAGTACTTC; cdr3_aa: CAWRRLAGDYEQYF
j_call: TRBJ2-7; v_call: TRBV28; d_call: TRBD1; clone_size: few; cdr3_nt: TGTGCCAGCAGCTCCTCGGGACAGGGATATTTGAGAGCCTACGAGCAGTACTTC; cdr3_aa: CASSSSGQGYLRAYEQYF
j_call: TRBJ2-3; v_call: TRBV19; d_call: TRBD1; clone_size: many; cdr3_nt: TGTGCCAGTAGTAGCCCTCCGGGACAGCTAACAGATACGCAGTATTTT; cdr3_aa: CASSSPPGQLTDTQYF
j_call: TRBJ2-1; v_call: TRBV4-3; d_call: .; clone_size: .; cdr3_nt: TGCGCCAGCAGCCAAGTAGGCGGGGTAAACAATGAGCAGTTCTTC; cdr3_aa: CASSQVGGVNNEQFF
j_call: TRBJ1-4; v_call: TRBV5-4; d_call: TRBD1; clone_size: many; cdr3_nt: TGTGCCAGCAGCCTAGACAGGGCTGAAAAACTGTTTTTT; cdr3_aa: CASSLDRAEKLFF
j_call: TRBJ2-5; v_call: TRBV11-2; d_call: TRBD1; clone_size: .; cdr3_nt: TGTGCCAGCAGCGCCCGGACAGGCCGGCAAGAGACCCAGTACTTC; cdr3_aa: CASSARTGRQETQYF
j_call: TRBJ1-5; v_call: TRBV2; d_call: .; clone_size: .; cdr3_nt: TGTGCCAGCAGTGAAGGCGAGGATCAGCCCCAGCATTTT; cdr3_aa: CASSEGEDQPQHF
j_call: TRBJ2-5; v_call: TRBV7-9; d_call: TRBD1; clone_size: few; cdr3_nt: TGTGCCAGCAGCCGAGGGGGCCTGGAGACCCAGTACTTC; cdr3_aa: CASSRGGLETQYF
j_call: TRBJ2-7; v_call: TRBV6-4; d_call: .; clone_size: many; cdr3_nt: TGTGCCAGCAGTGAATGGTTTGGAGCGTCCGAGCAGTACTTC; cdr3_aa: CASSEWFGASEQYF
j_call: TRBJ2-5; v_call: TRBV5-1; d_call: TRBD2; clone_size: .; cdr3_nt: TGCGCCAGCAGCTCAGGGACGACTAGCGGGATGGAGACCCAGTACTTC; cdr3_aa: CASSSGTTSGMETQYF
j_call: TRBJ2-7; v_call: TRBV18; d_call: TRBD2; clone_size: medium-sized; cdr3_nt: TGTGCCAGCTCAGAGTGGGCGGGAGTAGACGAGCAGTACTTC; cdr3_aa: CASSEWAGVDEQYF
j_call: TRBJ1-3; v_call: TRBV9; d_call: .; clone_size: .; cdr3_nt: TGTGCCAGCACCGCAAACTCGGGAAACACCATATATTTT; cdr3_aa: CASTANSGNTIYF
j_call: TRBJ2-6; v_call: TRBV27; d_call: TRBD1; clone_size: .; cdr3_nt: TGTGCCAGCAGACAGAAAGACAGGGGTTTCTTCTCTGGGGCCAACGTCCTGACTTTC; cdr3_aa: CASRQKDRGFFSGANVLTF